Shown below are 7 T cell receptor beta chains from a single sample sequenced in a study of Graves' ophthalmopathy and Graves' hyperthyroidism. Amplified TCR beta CDR3 regions were obtained using RNA transcripts as template. RT-PCR was first run with HTBI primers, then multiplex PCR in a second round. TCRdb ran MiXCR on the multiplex PCR reads and lists one entry per CDR3 protein. The sample includes about 500,000 distinct CDR3 sequences, under 40% of them seen just once. Input material: peripheral blood or thyroid tissue (not recorded which). The receptors were sampled from an adult man with Graves' hyperthyroidism.

This clonotype appeared many times. J is TRBJ2-2 and V is TRBV5-1; D possibly corresponds to TRBD2 (7 bases). Germline lookup yields CDR1 SGHRS and CDR2 YFSETQ. The length of the CDR3 is 16 residues. V dropped 4 bases and J dropped 2 bases, with 15 bases sitting between them. CDR3 in amino acids: CASSPGGSHNTGELFF. The CDR3 region has the DNA TGCGCCAGCAGCCCGGGGGGCTCTCACAACACCGGGGAGCTGTTTTTT.

This clonotype was seen ten or more times. This rearrangement joins TRBV9 to TRBJ2-7, with 9 bases aligning to TRBD1. Germline CDR1 SGDLS, CDR2 YYNGEE. With V trimmed by 0 bases and J by 6 bases, 10 bases remained unmatched. The CDR3 spans 16 residues. DNA of the CDR3: TGTGCCAGCAGCGTAGGAGGGACAGGGCCCCCCCCCGAGCAGTACTTC. This encodes CASSVGGTGPPPEQYF.

In its sample, this clonotype was seen many times. This chain joins TRBV9 and TRBJ1-2; D call uncertain. Germline V lookup: CDR1 SGDLS, CDR2 YYNGEE. V gave up 0 bases and J gave up 3 bases, with 9 bases separating them. The CDR3 sequence is 14 residues long. The chain's CDR3 is CASSVALGYYGYTF. The CDR3 coding sequence is TGTGCCAGCAGCGTAGCCCTGGGCTACTATGGCTACACCTTC.

In this sample, this clonotype turned up a few times. J is TRBJ2-3 and V is TRBV7-3; the D is unclear. This CDR3 region has 12 residues. Germline V lookup: CDR1 SGHTA, CDR2 FQGTGA. V shed 5 bases and J shed 11 bases, with 14 bases lying between them. The CDR3 coding sequence is TGTGCCAGCAGCCCGCCGGGCAAGCAGCAGTATTTT. Protein sequence: CASSPPGKQQYF.

This clonotype was seen at least ten times. The J gene is TRBJ2-2, the V gene TRBV10-3; 7 nucleotides agree with TRBD2. V lost 3 bases and J lost 1; bases outside the gene matches: 2. Per germline, CDR1 ENHRY and CDR2 SYGVKD. The CDR3 runs 15 residues. CDR3 amino acids: CAISDPSGNTGELFF. The CDR3 nucleotides are TGTGCCATCAGTGATCCTAGCGGGAACACCGGGGAGCTGTTTTTT.

The chain combines TRBV19 with TRBJ2-2, with D unclear. CDR3 size: 13 residues. V gave up 3 bases and J gave up 5 bases, with 7 bases separating them. Germline V gene sequence: CDR1 LNHDA, CDR2 SQIVND (reference sequence). CDR3: CASSIMGTGELFF. CDR3 DNA: TGTGCCAGTAGTATTATGGGGACCGGGGAGCTGTTTTTT.

This clonotype was recorded many times. A junction end diverges from the germline sequence, so it may reflect a read error. The V call is TRBV7-7, the J call TRBJ2-7, with 9 bases lining up with TRBD1. Germline assignment: CDR1 SSHAT and CDR2 FNYEAQ (reference sequence). CDR3 length: 17 amino acids. The CDR3 is CASSLVFSRDRVHEQYF. The CDR3 DNA sequence: TGTGCTAGCAGCTTAGTCTTCAGCCGGGACAGGGTTCACGAGCAGTACTTC. The full variable domain, rest sourced from reference TRBV7-7 and TRBJ2-7, is GAGVSQSPRYKVTKRGQDVTLRCDPISSHATLYWYQQALGQGPEFLTYFNYEAQPDKSGLPSDRFSAERPEGSISTLTIQRTEQRDSAMYRCASSLVFSRDRVHEQYFGPGTRLTVT.